The rows below give T cell receptor beta chains drawn from one sample of a study of T-cell memory formation after mild COVID-19. TCRdb itself ran the 5' RACE reads through MiXCR, one entry per CDR3 protein. The profile shows roughly 350,000 distinct CDR3 sequences, around 20% of them singletons. The sequenced material came from PBMCs or a T cell subset sorted from them (not recorded which). The receptors here all came from an adult woman who had mild COVID-19 (a few samples of this study predate the infection). Cell type and time point are not known. Both conserved end residues are part of each CDR3. A D gene is named only where the DNA matches it firmly. Size values are once, few and many counts, or a class for expanded clones, and some rows have none.

NA	TRBV7-2	NA	15	TRBJ1-1	CASSLWVAMNTEAFF	TGTGCCAGCAGCTTGTGGGTAGCTATGAACACTGAAGCTTTCTTT
NA	TRBV2	NA	18	TRBJ2-7	CASSERGIGRRNFYEQYF	TGTGCCAGCAGTGAGCGGGGCATCGGACGGAGGAACTTCTACGAGCAGTACTTC
TRBD1	TRBV7-9	NA	15	TRBJ2-5	CASSQPARGQETQYF	TGTGCCAGCAGCCAACCAGCCAGGGGGCAAGAGACCCAGTACTTC
TRBD1	TRBV7-9	few	18	TRBJ2-1	CASSHLKRQGFSYNEQFF	TGTGCCAGCAGCCACCTAAAGAGACAGGGTTTCTCCTACAATGAGCAGTTCTTC
TRBD1	TRBV6-4	NA	16	TRBJ2-2	CAGEQGAGLGTGELFF	TGTGCCGGCGAGCAGGGGGCTGGTTTAGGCACCGGGGAGCTGTTTTTT
NA	TRBV25-1	NA	12	TRBJ2-7	CASSVGWYEQYF	TGTGCCAGCAGCGTAGGTTGGTACGAGCAGTACTTC
NA	TRBV24-1	NA	13	TRBJ1-1	CATSDLERGEAFF	TGTGCCACCAGTGACCTAGAGCGAGGCGAAGCTTTCTTT
NA	TRBV6-2/TRBV6-3	NA	16	TRBJ1-1	CASSYSVTRQDTEAFF	TGTGCCAGCAGTTACTCGGTTACTAGACAAGACACTGAAGCTTTCTTT
TRBD1	TRBV6-5	NA	15	TRBJ2-2	CASTLGTGADGELFF	TGTGCCAGCACCCTCGGGACAGGAGCTGACGGGGAGCTGTTTTTT
TRBD1	TRBV7-3	few	16	TRBJ1-5	CASSYPPGTDNQPQHF	TGTGCCAGCAGCTATCCCCCGGGGACAGACAATCAGCCCCAGCATTTT
TRBD1	TRBV2	NA	17	TRBJ1-5	CASSRAGTGVSNQPQHF	TGTGCCAGCAGTAGAGCCGGGACAGGGGTAAGCAATCAGCCCCAGCATTTT
NA	TRBV5-5	NA	18	TRBJ1-3	CASSLGNRQLLSGNTIYF	TGTGCCAGCAGCTTAGGAAACCGACAGCTCCTCTCTGGAAACACCATATATTTT
NA	TRBV12-3/TRBV12-4	NA	12	TRBJ1-2	CASTQTIYGYTF	TGTGCCAGCACCCAAACAATCTATGGCTACACCTTC
NA	TRBV6-6	few	14	TRBJ2-7	CATRGSPMGYEQYF	TGTGCCACCAGAGGGTCCCCCATGGGCTACGAGCAGTACTTC
NA	TRBV5-5	many	14	TRBJ1-2	CASTPRREHYGYTF	TGTGCCAGCACCCCGCGCAGGGAACACTATGGCTACACCTTC
NA	TRBV6-2/TRBV6-3	many	16	TRBJ2-3	CASSYRARLYADTQYF	TGTGCCAGCAGTTACCGAGCCAGGCTATACGCCGATACGCAGTATTTT
TRBD2	TRBV7-8	NA	18	TRBJ2-4	CASSLAGPSGGRGNIQYF	TGTGCCAGCAGCTTAGCGGGACCTAGCGGGGGACGTGGAAACATTCAGTACTTC
TRBD1	TRBV7-6	many	16	TRBJ1-5	CASSPHDRGLGQPQHF	TGTGCCAGCAGCCCGCACGACAGGGGGCTTGGGCAGCCCCAGCATTTT
TRBD1	TRBV15	few	16	TRBJ1-4	CATSRPPGQGNEKLFF	TGTGCCACCAGCAGGCCGCCGGGACAGGGAAATGAAAAACTGTTTTTT
NA	TRBV11-2	NA	11	TRBJ1-1	CASIQAAEAFF	TGTGCCAGCATCCAGGCGGCTGAAGCTTTCTTT
NA	TRBV9	few	13	TRBJ2-5	CASSVGREETQYF	TGTGCCAGCAGCGTAGGCAGGGAAGAGACCCAGTACTTC
NA	TRBV20-1	few	13	TRBJ2-4	CSRARGAGNIQYF	TGCAGTCGGGCGAGGGGGGCGGGGAACATTCAGTACTTC
NA	TRBV12-3/TRBV12-4	few	11	TRBJ2-3	CASSSPNTQYF	TGTGCCAGCAGTTCTCCTAATACGCAGTATTTT
NA	TRBV11-2	few	14	TRBJ1-2	CASSPWTDNYGYTF	TGTGCCAGCAGCCCTTGGACGGACAACTATGGCTACACCTTC
TRBD2	TRBV12-3/TRBV12-4	NA	19	TRBJ2-2	CASREYGTSGTGGPGELFF	TGTGCCAGCAGGGAATACGGGACTAGCGGGACGGGGGGTCCCGGGGAGCTGTTTTTT
NA	TRBV7-2	NA	16	TRBJ1-2	CASSADGFLLSYGYTF	TGTGCCAGCAGCGCGGACGGATTCTTACTGTCTTATGGCTACACCTTC
NA	TRBV2	many	13	TRBJ2-3	CASSSGFTDTQYF	TGTGCCAGCAGTAGCGGGTTCACAGATACGCAGTATTTT
TRBD1	TRBV20-1	few	15	TRBJ2-7	CSAPGTGGLAYEQYF	TGCAGTGCTCCCGGGACAGGGGGTTTAGCCTACGAGCAGTACTTC
NA	TRBV12-3/TRBV12-4	few	16	TRBJ1-2	CASSPQLLPVDYGYTF	TGTGCCAGCAGCCCACAGCTTTTGCCGGTGGATTATGGCTACACCTTC
NA	TRBV19	few	13	TRBJ2-7	CASSAQGLYEQYF	TGTGCCAGTAGTGCACAGGGTCTTTACGAGCAGTACTTC
NA	TRBV10-2	few	14	TRBJ1-2	CASSESPGTIGYTF	TGCGCCAGCAGTGAGTCTCCCGGGACGATCGGCTACACCTTC